The 20 T cell receptor beta chains below come from one sample, sequenced in a study of beta chain features in type 1 diabetes. Points from the study as a whole: Researchers report that Type 1 diabetes patients had moderately but significantly shorter TCRB CDR3s across all four CD4+ subsets.

As every portion of the isolated RNA was reverse transcribed, the sequencing read expressed TCRB transcripts. Libraries were prepared by immunoSEQ multiplex PCR; TCRdb keeps only in-frame clonotypes and omits some of them. The data contain 500,000 to 650,000 clones, around 11% of them seen just once; the ten biggest clones take up more than 0.09%. Antigen specificity for these receptors is unknown. Sample: naive CD4+ T cells from blood. These receptors came from a man aged 25-45 years with type 1 diabetes.

Ten or more counts support this clone. Other nucleotide sequences from this sample produce the same CDR3. The chain joins TRBV2 to TRBJ2-1, with no clear D. With 5 bases removed from V and 4 bases from J, the gap between germline ends came to 3 bases. There are 11 residues in the CDR3. The germline CDR1 and CDR2 sequences are SNHLY and FYNNEI. CDR3 sequence: CASSPYNEQFF. Here the CDR3 DNA reads TGTGCCAGCAGTCCTTACAATGAGCAGTTCTTC.

The sample holds a few counts of this clone. This sequence joins TRBV5-1 and TRBJ1-2; D gene unclear. Trimming took off 6 bases at V and 3 bases at J, with 18 bases between the two ends. From germline, CDR1 is SGHRS and CDR2 YFSETQ. The CDR3 is 15 residues long. This chain's CDR3 is CASKVFGGPDYGYTF. CDR3 DNA: TGCGCCAGCAAAGTGTTCGGTGGACCGGACTATGGCTACACCTTC.

The chain carries TRBV29-1 and TRBJ2-7, with D perhaps assigned TRBD1 or TRBD2 (5 bases each). The germline CDR1 and CDR2 sequences are SQVTM and ANQGSEA. The CDR3 is 13 amino acids. V dropped 7 bases and J dropped 0 bases, with 13 bases sitting between them. The CDR3 DNA reads as TGCAGCGCCTCCGGGACCGCCTCCTACGAGCAGTACTTC. Protein product: CSASGTASYEQYF.

This clone was counted only a few times. The rearrangement links TRBV7-9 to TRBJ1-2; no definite D call. V lost 4 bases to trimming and J lost 8 bases, with 11 bases between them. Germline values: CDR1 SEHNR, CDR2 FQNEAQ (reference sequence). The CDR3 has 12 residues. Written as DNA, the CDR3 is TGTGCCAGCAGCTCGAGGCGCGAAGGCTACACCTTC. It translates to CASSSRREGYTF. The full variable domain, rest sourced from reference TRBV7-9 and TRBJ1-2, is DTGVSQNPRHKITKRGQNVTFRCDPISEHNRLYWYRQTLGQGPEFLTYFQNEAQLEKSRLLSDRFSAERPKGSFSTLEIQRTEQGDSAMYLCASSSRREGYTFGSGTRLTVV.

This clone was found a few times. Other nucleotide sequences in the sample specify the same CDR3. The chain carries TRBV4-3 and TRBJ1-5; D not certain. The CDR3 runs to 14 residues. Germline-derived CDR1 and CDR2 are LGHNA and YSLEER. The V end was cut by 0 bases, the J end by 0 bases, with 3 bases between. The CDR3 DNA reads as TGCGCCAGCAGCCAAGAGAGTAGCAATCAGCCCCAGCATTTT. Translation: CASSQESSNQPQHF.

V and J are TRBV28 and TRBJ2-3, with 7 bases aligning to TRBD1. The CDR3 is 17 amino acids. The germline gives CDR1 MDHEN, CDR2 SYDVKM. Losses at the gene ends were 4 bases for V and 5 bases for J; bases not matched to a gene: 15. Here the CDR3 DNA reads TGTGCCAGCAGTTCCCCTACAGGGGCGACTTCCGGAGATACGCAGTATTTT. Amino acids: CASSSPTGATSGDTQYF. The full variable domain, its missing parts supplied by reference TRBV28 and TRBJ2-3, is DVKVTQSSRYLVKRTGEKVFLECVQDMDHENMFWYRQDPGLGLRLIYFSYDVKMKEKGDIPEGYSVSREKKERFSLILESASTNQTSMYLCASSSPTGATSGDTQYFGPGTRLTVL.

The chain recombines TRBV5-1 with TRBJ1-6, with TRBD1 as a possible D gene (6 bases). CDR1 is SGHRS and CDR2 is YFSETQ in the germline V gene. This CDR3 spans 15 amino acids. V lost 1 base to trimming and J lost 6 bases, with 11 bases between them. The chain's CDR3 is CASSLLGRGNSPLHF. CDR3 bases: TGCGCCAGCAGCTTGCTGGGCAGGGGTAATTCACCCCTCCACTTT.

The V and J genes are TRBV28 and TRBJ2-3; TRBD1 matches 7 bases. This CDR3 is built from 14 residues. The V segment lost 6 bases and the J segment 6 bases; nucleotides outside the gene matches: 9. Germline V gives CDR1 MDHEN, CDR2 SYDVKM. The CDR3 nucleotides read TGTGCCAGCAGACCTGGGACAGTAGGGGATACGCAGTATTTT. This translates into CASRPGTVGDTQYF.

This chain uses TRBV28 with TRBJ2-1, with TRBD2 as a possible D gene (5 bases). The V end was cut by 6 bases, the J end by 8 bases, with 17 bases between. Per germline, CDR1 MDHEN and CDR2 SYDVKM. The CDR3 runs to 14 residues. The CDR3 loop reads CASSSTLGVHEQFF. In DNA form, the CDR3 reads TGTGCCAGCAGCTCTACCCTGGGAGTTCATGAGCAGTTCTTC.

V usage is TRBV4-3 and J usage is TRBJ2-7, with TRBD1 identical over 10 bases. This CDR3 region has 15 residues. Germline CDR1 reads LGHNA; CDR2 reads YSLEER. Trimming removed 1 base from V and 4 bases from J; junction bases left unmatched: 4. CDR3 sequence (DNA): TGCGCCAGCAGCCAAGGACAGGGGGCGCATTACGAGCAGTACTTC. Protein: CASSQGQGAHYEQYF.

A few counts support this clone. The sample contains more than one DNA sequence encoding this CDR3. The CDR3 loop reads CASSYSGPGTDTQYF. The CDR3 nucleotides are TGTGCCAGCAGTTACTCCGGACCAGGCACAGATACGCAGTATTTT. V usage is TRBV6-5 and J usage is TRBJ2-3, with unresolved D. The CDR3 has 15 residues. Trimming took 0 bases from V and 1 from J, leaving 8 bases between them. Looked up from germline, CDR1 is MNHEY and CDR2 is SVGAGI.

The chain carries TRBV11-2 and TRBJ2-2; D might be TRBD2 (6 bases). There are 16 residues in the CDR3. V was trimmed by 1 base and J by 4 bases, leaving 13 bases between them. In germline, CDR1 is SGHAT, CDR2 FQNNGV. The CDR3 here is CASSLVAGPTTGELFF. The CDR3 nucleotides are TGTGCCAGCAGCTTAGTCGCGGGGCCGACCACCGGGGAGCTGTTTTTT.

Only a few counts were recorded for this clone. The chain links TRBV5-6 to TRBJ1-1; the D is unclear. V gave up 7 bases and J gave up 1 base, with 8 bases separating them. Germline V gives CDR1 SGHDT, CDR2 YYEEEE. The CDR3 has 12 residues. This CDR3 reads CASCRTNTEAFF. CDR3 DNA sequence: TGTGCCAGCTGCCGGACGAACACTGAAGCTTTCTTT.

This clone occurred a few times. The rearrangement uses TRBV9 and TRBJ1-1; 9 bases align to TRBD1. Germline CDR1 reads SGDLS; CDR2 reads YYNGEE. V was pared by 4 bases and J by 7 bases, with 14 bases of the junction left unmatched. This CDR3 spans 16 amino acids. The CDR3 spells CASSPSPTGGSNEAFF. CDR3 sequence (DNA): TGTGCCAGCAGCCCCTCTCCCACAGGGGGCTCGAATGAAGCTTTCTTT.

This clone was detected only a few times. The chain has TRBV4-3 and TRBJ2-3, with D possibly TRBD1 on 6 matching bases. This CDR3 spans 15 amino acids. Germline V gene lookup returns CDR1 LGHNA and CDR2 YSLEER. V was cut by 0 bases and J by 5 bases, with 12 bases left in between. CDR3 sequence: CASSQDGAGEDTQYF. Here the CDR3 DNA reads TGCGCCAGCAGCCAAGATGGGGCAGGGGAAGATACGCAGTATTTT.

The CDR3 DNA follows: TGTGCCAGCAGCTTCCCGGGACAGGGGAGAGTCGAGCAGTACTTC. This gives the protein CASSFPGQGRVEQYF. The gene calls are TRBV11-2 and TRBJ2-7; TRBD1 matches at 10 bases. This CDR3 has 15 amino acids. Per the germline V gene, CDR1 is SGHAT and CDR2 is FQNNGV. Unmatched junction bases numbered 8, after V lost 3 bases and J lost 6 bases.

This clone was counted only a few times. The sample has other DNA sequences that encode this CDR3 too. The V gene is TRBV5-1, the J gene TRBJ2-3; the D is unclear. Germline V gene sequence: CDR1 SGHRS, CDR2 YFSETQ. Trimming took 0 bases from V and 1 from J, leaving 6 bases between them. The CDR3 sequence is 14 residues long. The CDR3 region has the DNA TGCGCCAGCAGCTTGGAGGGCCGCACAGATACGCAGTATTTT. Its translation is CASSLEGRTDTQYF.

The chain employs TRBV7-2 and TRBJ1-2, with 7 nucleotides matching TRBD1. This CDR3 spans 13 amino acids. Per germline, CDR1 SGHTA and CDR2 FQGNSA. The J segment lost 4 bases and the V segment lost 4 bases, leaving 3 bases of the junction unmatched. Here the CDR3 reads CASSSQGLYGYTF. The CDR3 DNA is TGTGCCAGCAGCTCACAGGGGCTCTATGGCTACACCTTC.

The chain employs TRBV5-6 and TRBJ2-3; D is unclear. With 3 bases removed from V and 10 bases from J, the gap between germline ends came to 12 bases. CDR3 length equals 12 residues. CDR1 is SGHDT and CDR2 is YYEEEE in the germline V gene. CDR3 DNA: TGTGCCAGCAGCTCTTCGATGGTTCCGCAGTATTTT. It translates to CASSSSMVPQYF.

This clone was recorded a few times. The rearrangement links TRBV2 to TRBJ2-5, with D perhaps given as TRBD1 or TRBD2 (5 bases each). Germline assignment: CDR1 SNHLY and CDR2 FYNNEI. This CDR3 has 13 residues. V lost 10 bases and J lost 3, with 15 bases in between. CDR3 loop: CATSLGEEETQYF. The CDR3 DNA sequence: TGTGCCACCTCGTTGGGGGAAGAAGAGACCCAGTACTTC.